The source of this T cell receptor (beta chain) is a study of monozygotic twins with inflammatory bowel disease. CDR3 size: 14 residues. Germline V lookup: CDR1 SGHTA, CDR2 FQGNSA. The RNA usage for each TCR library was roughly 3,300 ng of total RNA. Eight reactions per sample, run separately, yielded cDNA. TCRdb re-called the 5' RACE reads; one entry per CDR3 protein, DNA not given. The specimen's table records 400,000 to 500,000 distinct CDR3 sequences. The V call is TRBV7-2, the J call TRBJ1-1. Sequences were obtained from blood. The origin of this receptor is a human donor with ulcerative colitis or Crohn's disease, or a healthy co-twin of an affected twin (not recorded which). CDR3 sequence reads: CASSLDPGGTEAFF.